This T cell receptor beta chain was recovered during a study of Graves' ophthalmopathy and Graves' hyperthyroidism. Across the study: Untreated patients at initial diagnosis provided peripheral blood.

This clonotype was detected ten times or more. What it recognizes is unknown. Overall study results and limits: Among expanded thyroid clonotypes above 0.001 frequency, most also occurred in blood. Its predictions of ophthalmopathy progression gave the model 70.59% sensitivity and 72% to 85% specificity.

Per the germline V gene, CDR1 is LNHDA and CDR2 is SQIVND (reference sequence). Trimming removed 6 bases from V and 7 bases from J; junction bases left unmatched: 4. The CDR3 spans 14 residues. Researchers took RNA transcripts and amplified TCR beta CDR3 regions from them. RT-PCR was first run with HTBI primers, then multiplex PCR in a second round. TCRdb called the multiplex PCR reads again in MiXCR, with one record for every CDR3 protein. The table shows about 740,000 distinct CDR3 sequences, with 40% occurring only once. The sequence was obtained from an adult man with Graves' ophthalmopathy. The J gene is TRBJ1-5, the V gene TRBV19, with 12 bases lining up with TRBD1. The source material was peripheral blood. CDR3 region: CASSGTGGRQPQHF. CDR3 nucleotides: TGTGCCAGTAGCGGGACAGGGGGCCGGCAGCCCCAGCATTTT.